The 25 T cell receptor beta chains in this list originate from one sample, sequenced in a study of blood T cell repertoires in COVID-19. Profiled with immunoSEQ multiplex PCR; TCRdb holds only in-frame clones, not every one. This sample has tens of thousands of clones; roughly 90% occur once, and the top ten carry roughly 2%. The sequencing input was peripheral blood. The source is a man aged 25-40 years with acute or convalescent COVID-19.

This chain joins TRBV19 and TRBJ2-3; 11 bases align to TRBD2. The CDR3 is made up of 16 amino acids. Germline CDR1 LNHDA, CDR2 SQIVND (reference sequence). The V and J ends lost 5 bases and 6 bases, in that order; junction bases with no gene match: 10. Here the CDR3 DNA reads TGTGCCAGTAGTGAGACTAGCGGGGTGAAGGTGGATACGCAGTATTTT. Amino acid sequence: CASSETSGVKVDTQYF.

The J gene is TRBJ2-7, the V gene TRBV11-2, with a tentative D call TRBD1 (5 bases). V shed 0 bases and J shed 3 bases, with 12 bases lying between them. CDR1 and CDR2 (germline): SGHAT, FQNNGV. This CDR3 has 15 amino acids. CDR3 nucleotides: TGTGCCAGCAGCTTAGATTGGGGCCGTGTCTACGAGCAGTACGTC. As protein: CASSLDWGRVYEQYV.

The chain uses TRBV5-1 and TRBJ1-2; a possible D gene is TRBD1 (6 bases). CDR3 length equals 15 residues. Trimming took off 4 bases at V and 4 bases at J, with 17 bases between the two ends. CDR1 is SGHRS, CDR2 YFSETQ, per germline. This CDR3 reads CASSLQTGQAYGYTF. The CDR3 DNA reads TGCGCCAGCAGCCTTCAGACGGGACAAGCCTATGGCTACACCTTC.

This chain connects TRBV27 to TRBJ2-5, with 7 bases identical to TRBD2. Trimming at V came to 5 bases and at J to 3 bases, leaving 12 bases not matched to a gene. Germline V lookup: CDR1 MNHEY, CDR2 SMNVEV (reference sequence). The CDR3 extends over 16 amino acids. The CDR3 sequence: CASSPRGDPGEETQYF. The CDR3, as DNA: TGTGCCAGCAGTCCCCGGGGGGACCCCGGGGAAGAGACCCAGTACTTC.

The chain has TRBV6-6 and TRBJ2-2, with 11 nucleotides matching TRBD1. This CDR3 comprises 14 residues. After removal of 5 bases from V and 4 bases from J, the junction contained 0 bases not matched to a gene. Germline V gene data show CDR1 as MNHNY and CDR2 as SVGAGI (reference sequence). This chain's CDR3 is CASSGTGGTGELFF. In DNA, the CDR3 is TGTGCCAGCAGTGGGACAGGGGGCACCGGGGAGCTGTTTTTT.

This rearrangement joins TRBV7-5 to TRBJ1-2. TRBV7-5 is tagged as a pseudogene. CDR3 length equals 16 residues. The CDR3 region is CARSLKGRRDGYGYTF. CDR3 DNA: TGTGCCAGAAGCTTAAAGGGTCGGAGGGATGGCTATGGCTACACCTTC.

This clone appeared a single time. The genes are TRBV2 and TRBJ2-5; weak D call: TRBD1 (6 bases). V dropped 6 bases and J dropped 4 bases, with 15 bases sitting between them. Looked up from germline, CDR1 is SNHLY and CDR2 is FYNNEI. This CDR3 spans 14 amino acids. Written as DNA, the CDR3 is TGTGCCAGCAGCCTAACAGGGTTCCGAGAGACCCAGTACTTC. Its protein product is CASSLTGFRETQYF.

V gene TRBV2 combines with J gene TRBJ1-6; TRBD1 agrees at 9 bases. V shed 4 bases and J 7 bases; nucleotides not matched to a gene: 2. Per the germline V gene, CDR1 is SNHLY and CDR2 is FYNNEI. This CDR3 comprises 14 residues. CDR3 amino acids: CASSADRGNSPLHF. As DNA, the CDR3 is TGTGCCAGCAGTGCCGACAGGGGGAATTCACCCCTCCACTTT.

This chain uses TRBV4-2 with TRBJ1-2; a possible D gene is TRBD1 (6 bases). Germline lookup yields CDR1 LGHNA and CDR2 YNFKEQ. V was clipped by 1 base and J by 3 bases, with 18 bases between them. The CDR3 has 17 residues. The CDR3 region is CASSQGTLGGRDYGYTF. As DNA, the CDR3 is TGTGCCAGCAGCCAAGGTACCCTAGGGGGAAGGGACTATGGCTACACCTTC.

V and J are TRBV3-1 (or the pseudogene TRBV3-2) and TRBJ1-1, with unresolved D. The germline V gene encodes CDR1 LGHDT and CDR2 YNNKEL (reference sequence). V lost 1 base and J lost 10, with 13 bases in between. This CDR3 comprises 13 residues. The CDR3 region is CASSQGRLAVAFF. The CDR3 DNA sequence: TGTGCCAGCAGCCAAGGGAGGCTGGCGGTAGCTTTCTTT.

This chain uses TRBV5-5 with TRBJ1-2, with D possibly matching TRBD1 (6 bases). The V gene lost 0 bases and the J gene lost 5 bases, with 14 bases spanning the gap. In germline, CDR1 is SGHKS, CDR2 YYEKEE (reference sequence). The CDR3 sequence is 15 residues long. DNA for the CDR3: TGTGCCAGCAGCTTGGCCCCGGGGAGGGGGTATGGCTACACCTTC. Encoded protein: CASSLAPGRGYGYTF.

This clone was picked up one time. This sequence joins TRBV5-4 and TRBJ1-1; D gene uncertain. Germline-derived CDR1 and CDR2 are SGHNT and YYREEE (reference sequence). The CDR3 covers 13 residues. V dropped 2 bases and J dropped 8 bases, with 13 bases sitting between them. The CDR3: CASSFIDAREAFF. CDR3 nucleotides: TGTGCCAGCAGCTTCATCGACGCTAGGGAAGCTTTCTTT.

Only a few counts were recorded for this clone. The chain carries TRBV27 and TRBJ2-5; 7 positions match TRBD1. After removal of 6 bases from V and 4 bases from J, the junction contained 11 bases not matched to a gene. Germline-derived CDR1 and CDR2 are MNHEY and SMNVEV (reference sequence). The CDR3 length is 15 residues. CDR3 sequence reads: CASSAREGARETQYF. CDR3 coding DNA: TGTGCCAGCAGCGCCCGCGAGGGGGCAAGAGAGACCCAGTACTTC.

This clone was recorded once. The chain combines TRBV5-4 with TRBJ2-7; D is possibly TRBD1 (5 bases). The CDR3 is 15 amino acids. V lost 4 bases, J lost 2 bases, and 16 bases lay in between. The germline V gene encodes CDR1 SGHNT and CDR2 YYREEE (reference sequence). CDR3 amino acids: CASSPSPTDPYEQYV. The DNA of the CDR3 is TGTGCCAGCAGCCCTTCCCCGACAGACCCCTACGAGCAGTACGTC.

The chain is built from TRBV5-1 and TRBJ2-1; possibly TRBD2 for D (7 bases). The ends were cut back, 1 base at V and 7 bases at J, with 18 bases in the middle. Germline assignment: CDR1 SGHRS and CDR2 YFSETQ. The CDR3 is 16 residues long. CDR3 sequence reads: CASSLTYVGGQNEQFF. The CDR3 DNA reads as TGCGCCAGCAGCTTGACTTACGTCGGGGGGCAAAATGAGCAGTTCTTC.

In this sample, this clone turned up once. CDR3 bases: TGTGCCAGCGCTGGGGGCGGGGATACGCAGTATTTT. Its translation: CASAGGGDTQYF. The chain is built from TRBV3-1 (or the pseudogene TRBV3-2) and TRBJ2-3, with D possibly TRBD1 on 6 matching bases. The ends were cut back, 8 bases at V and 6 bases at J, with 12 bases in the middle. Germline lookup yields CDR1 LGHDT and CDR2 YNNKEL (reference sequence). The CDR3 has 12 amino acids.

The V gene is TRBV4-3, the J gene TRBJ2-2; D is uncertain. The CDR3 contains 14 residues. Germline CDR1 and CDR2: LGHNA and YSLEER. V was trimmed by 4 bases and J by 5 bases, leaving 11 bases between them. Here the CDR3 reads CASSPRLETGELFF. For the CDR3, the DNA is TGCGCCAGCAGCCCCAGGTTGGAAACCGGGGAGCTGTTTTTT.

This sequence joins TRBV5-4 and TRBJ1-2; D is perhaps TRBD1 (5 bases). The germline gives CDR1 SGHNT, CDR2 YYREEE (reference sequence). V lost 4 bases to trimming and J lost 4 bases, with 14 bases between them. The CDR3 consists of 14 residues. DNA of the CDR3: TGTGCCAGCAGCAGAGCGGGACTGATCTATGGCTACACCTTC. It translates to CASSRAGLIYGYTF.

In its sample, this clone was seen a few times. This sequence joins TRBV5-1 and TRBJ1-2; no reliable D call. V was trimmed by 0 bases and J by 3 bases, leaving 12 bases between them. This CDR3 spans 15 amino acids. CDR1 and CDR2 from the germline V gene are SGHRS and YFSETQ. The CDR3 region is CASSLGAGRDYGYTF. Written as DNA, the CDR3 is TGCGCCAGCAGCTTGGGCGCGGGGAGGGACTATGGCTACACCTTC.

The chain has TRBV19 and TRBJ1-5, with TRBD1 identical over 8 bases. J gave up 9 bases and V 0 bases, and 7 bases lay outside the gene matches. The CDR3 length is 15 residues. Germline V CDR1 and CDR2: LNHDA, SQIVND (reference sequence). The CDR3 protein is CASSIDPTGAGPQHF. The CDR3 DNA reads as TGTGCCAGTAGTATAGATCCGACAGGGGCAGGGCCCCAGCATTTT.

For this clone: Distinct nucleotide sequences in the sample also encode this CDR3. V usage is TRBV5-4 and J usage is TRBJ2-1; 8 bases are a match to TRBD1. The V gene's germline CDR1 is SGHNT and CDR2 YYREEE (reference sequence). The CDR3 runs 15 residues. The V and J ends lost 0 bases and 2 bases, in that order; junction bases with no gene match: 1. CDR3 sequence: CASSLDRGTYNEQFF. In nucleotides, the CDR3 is TGTGCCAGCAGCTTGGACAGGGGGACCTACAATGAGCAGTTCTTC.

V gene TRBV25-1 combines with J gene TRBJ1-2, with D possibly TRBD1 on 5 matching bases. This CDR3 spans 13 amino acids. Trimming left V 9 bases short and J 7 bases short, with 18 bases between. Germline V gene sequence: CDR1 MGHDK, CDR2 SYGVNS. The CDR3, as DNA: TGTGCCAGTTACGGAGGGGAAACCGGTGGCTACACCTTC. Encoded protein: CASYGGETGGYTF.

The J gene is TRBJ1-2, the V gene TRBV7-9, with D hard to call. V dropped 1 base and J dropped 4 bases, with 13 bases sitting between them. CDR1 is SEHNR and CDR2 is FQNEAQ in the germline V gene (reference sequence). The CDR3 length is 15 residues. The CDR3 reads CASSLGTDSFYGYTF. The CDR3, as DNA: TGTGCCAGCAGCTTAGGAACAGATTCTTTCTATGGCTACACCTTC.

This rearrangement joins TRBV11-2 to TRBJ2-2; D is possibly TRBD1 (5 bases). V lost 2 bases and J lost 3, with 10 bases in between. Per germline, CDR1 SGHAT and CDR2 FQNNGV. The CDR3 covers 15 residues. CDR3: CASSLSRVDTGELFF. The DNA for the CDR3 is TGTGCCAGCAGCTTAAGCAGGGTGGACACCGGGGAGCTGTTTTTT.

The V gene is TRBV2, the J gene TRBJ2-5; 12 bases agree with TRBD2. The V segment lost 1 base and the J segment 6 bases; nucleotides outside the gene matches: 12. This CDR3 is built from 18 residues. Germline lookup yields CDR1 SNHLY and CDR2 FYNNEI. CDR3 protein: CASSEEAASGGAGKTQYF. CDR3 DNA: TGTGCCAGCAGTGAAGAGGCAGCTAGCGGGGGGGCCGGGAAGACCCAGTACTTC.